The 29 T cell receptor beta chains listed next were all sequenced from one sample in a study of blood T cells in healthy people across ages. Sample-barcoded 5' priming and a J-beta primer mix drove a second PCR of 7 to 11 cycles. MiXCR, run by TCRdb on the 5' RACE reads, gives a single entry per CDR3 protein. The table records some 1,500,000 distinct CDR3 sequences, about 45% of them present only once. Material: blood. Receptor source: a woman in her late teens or twenties in good health.

This clonotype appeared once. The chain uses TRBV4-3 and TRBJ2-4; no firm D call. CDR1 is LGHNA and CDR2 is YSLEER in the germline V gene. This CDR3 has 16 amino acids. Trimming stripped 0 bases from V and 0 bases from J, with 9 bases between. The CDR3 nucleotides read TGCGCCAGCAGCCAAGACAATTTGATAGCCAAAAACATTCAGTACTTC. Protein sequence: CASSQDNLIAKNIQYF.

This clonotype has a handful of counts. V gene TRBV20-1 combines with J gene TRBJ2-7; 7 bases agree with TRBD1. In germline, CDR1 is DFQATT, CDR2 SNEGSKA (reference sequence). The V and J ends lost 0 bases and 3 bases, in that order; junction bases with no gene match: 17. This CDR3 has 18 residues. Here the CDR3 reads CSARDLMPLRGNVYEQYF. The CDR3 nucleotides read TGCAGTGCTAGAGATCTGATGCCCCTCAGGGGGAACGTCTACGAGCAGTACTTC.

This sequence joins TRBV7-9 and TRBJ2-1, with TRBD2 matching 9 bases. This CDR3 is 17 amino acids long. Trimming at V came to 3 bases and at J to 0 bases, leaving 6 bases not matched to a gene. CDR1 and CDR2 (germline): SEHNR, FQNEAQ (reference sequence). For the CDR3, the DNA is TGTGCCAGCAGCTTTCAGGGCGGGAGGGCCTCCTACAATGAGCAGTTCTTC. This gives the protein CASSFQGGRASYNEQFF. Complete variable domain (other parts from reference TRBV7-9 and TRBJ2-1): DTGVSQNPRHKITKRGQNVTFRCDPISEHNRLYWYRQTLGQGPEFLTYFQNEAQLEKSRLLSDRFSAERPKGSFSTLEIQRTEQGDSAMYLCASSFQGGRASYNEQFFGPGTRLTVL.

V is TRBV7-9 and J is TRBJ2-3; D call uncertain. The CDR3 runs 15 residues. The V gene's germline CDR1 is SEHNR and CDR2 FQNEAQ (reference sequence). V was pared by 5 bases and J by 3 bases, with 15 bases between. This CDR3 is CASSPTEFVTDTQYF. In DNA form, the CDR3 reads TGTGCCAGCAGCCCTACGGAGTTTGTGACAGATACGCAGTATTTT.

The chain employs TRBV3-1 and TRBJ2-1; 9 bases agree with TRBD2. The V segment lost 4 bases and the J segment 1 base; nucleotides outside the gene matches: 11. The CDR3 contains 18 residues. Germline loops: CDR1 LGHDT, CDR2 YNNKEL (reference sequence). The CDR3: CASSRDGFSGGSYNEQFF. In DNA, the CDR3 is TGTGCCAGCAGCCGAGACGGCTTTAGCGGGGGATCCTACAATGAGCAGTTCTTC.

This clonotype was counted once. The rearrangement links TRBV9 to TRBJ1-5, with 11 nucleotides matching TRBD1. The length of the CDR3 is 15 residues. V lost 4 bases, J lost 6 bases, and 6 bases stayed unmatched. Germline values: CDR1 SGDLS, CDR2 YYNGEE. CDR3 in amino acids: CASSRTGGEVQPQHF. In DNA, the CDR3 is TGTGCCAGCAGCCGGACAGGGGGCGAGGTTCAGCCCCAGCATTTT.

The chain uses TRBV12-3 or TRBV12-4 and TRBJ2-7, with 10 positions matching TRBD1. The end of the DNA fits TRBJ2-5 better, so the J call may be wrong. CDR3 length: 16 amino acids. In nucleotides, the CDR3 is TGTGCCAGCAGTCCCGACAGGGGGCTATTCTCAGAGACCCAGTACTTC. The encoded protein is CASSPDRGLFSETQYF.

This chain links TRBV30 with TRBJ1-5; 7 bases match TRBD1. Germline V gene sequence: CDR1 GTSNPN, CDR2 SVGIG (reference sequence). The CDR3 covers 13 residues. V trimming: 0 bases; J trimming: 5 bases; junction bases outside the gene matches: 1. The CDR3 bases are TGTGCCTGGAGTGTAAGGGGGCATCAGCCCCAGCATTTT. Protein sequence: CAWSVRGHQPQHF.

This clonotype was seen more than once but under ten times. The chain combines TRBV20-1 with TRBJ2-1; 8 bases are a match to TRBD2. CDR1 is DFQATT, CDR2 SNEGSKA, per germline (reference sequence). The CDR3 is made up of 14 amino acids. V trimming: 6 bases; J trimming: 4 bases; junction bases outside the gene matches: 8. In DNA, the CDR3 is TGCAGTGCGGACAGCGGGAGCTTTTACAATGAGCAGTTCTTC. This gives the protein CSADSGSFYNEQFF.

As DNA, the CDR3 is TGTGCCAGCAGCCAAGAGAAGGCAAACTCGGGGGAGACCCAGTTCTTC. Translated: CASSQEKANSGETQFF. This chain links TRBV4-2 with TRBJ2-1, with D possibly being TRBD2 (6 bases). Germline V gene lookup returns CDR1 LGHNA and CDR2 YNFKEQ. CDR3 size: 16 residues. V was trimmed by 0 bases and J by 13 bases, leaving 22 bases between them.

V and J are TRBV20-1 and TRBJ1-2; D gene ambiguous. The CDR3 loop spans 15 amino acids. CDR1 and CDR2 (germline): DFQATT, SNEGSKA (reference sequence). V was pared by 0 bases and J by 5 bases, with 16 bases between. CDR3 nucleotides: TGCAGTGCTAGAGAGGGTTGGGAAATTTCTTATGGCTACACCTTC. It encodes CSAREGWEISYGYTF.

The chain joins TRBV2 to TRBJ2-7, with D perhaps TRBD2 (6 bases). CDR1 and CDR2 from the germline V gene are SNHLY and FYNNEI. This CDR3 has 16 residues. Trimming took off 3 bases at V and 7 bases at J, with 22 bases between the two ends. In DNA form, the CDR3 reads TGTGCCAGCAGTGATGGGAGGACGGTCTCCTACAATGAGCAGTACTTC. Translated, it gives CASSDGRTVSYNEQYF.

The rearrangement joins TRBV7-9 to TRBJ2-2; D is undetermined. From germline, CDR1 is SEHNR and CDR2 FQNEAQ (reference sequence). V dropped 5 bases and J dropped 6 bases, with 7 bases sitting between them. This CDR3 spans 12 amino acids. The CDR3 is CASSLPPGELFF. CDR3 nucleotide sequence: TGTGCCAGCAGCCTTCCTCCCGGGGAGCTGTTTTTT.

This chain joins TRBV9 and TRBJ1-1; D gene unclear. Germline CDR1 reads SGDLS; CDR2 reads YYNGEE. Deletions cut 0 bases from V and 3 bases from J, with 9 bases between. The CDR3 extends over 14 amino acids. The CDR3 sequence is CASSVEPGDTEAFF. The DNA for the CDR3 is TGTGCCAGCAGCGTAGAACCCGGGGACACTGAAGCTTTCTTT. The variable domain in full, with the rest retrieved from reference TRBV9 and TRBJ1-1, is DSGVTQTPKHLITATGQRVTLRCSPRSGDLSVYWYQQSLDQGLQFLIQYYNGEERAKGNILERFSAQQFPDLHSELNLSSLELGDSALYFCASSVEPGDTEAFFGQGTRLTVV.

This chain uses TRBV7-9 with TRBJ1-1; D uncertain. The germline V gene has CDR1 SEHNR and CDR2 FQNEAQ (reference sequence). The CDR3 is 12 amino acids. V was trimmed by 5 bases and J by 4 bases, leaving 8 bases between them. The CDR3 sequence: CASSRRSTEAFF. The CDR3 DNA follows: TGTGCCAGCAGCCGCAGGAGCACTGAAGCTTTCTTT.

This clonotype was seen only a few times. The V and J genes are TRBV27 and TRBJ1-1; D gene unclear. Per the germline V gene, CDR1 is MNHEY and CDR2 is SMNVEV (reference sequence). The V end was cut by 3 bases, the J end by 6 bases, with 17 bases between. The CDR3 has 15 residues. CDR3 amino acids: CASSFSRLQVSEAFF. The CDR3 region has the DNA TGTGCCAGCAGTTTTTCCAGGCTCCAAGTTTCTGAAGCTTTCTTT.

This clonotype came up once. The chain recombines TRBV7-2 with TRBJ2-4; D not certain. The CDR3 is 15 amino acids. Germline V lookup: CDR1 SGHTA, CDR2 FQGNSA. Trimming cost V 5 bases and J 5 bases, with 16 bases left between them. The CDR3 is CASSLPPLLQNIQYF. For the CDR3, the DNA is TGTGCCAGCAGCCTCCCCCCACTCCTCCAAAACATTCAGTACTTC.

The V and J genes are TRBV3-1 and TRBJ2-5; the D is unclear. The CDR3 contains 14 residues. The germline V gene encodes CDR1 LGHDT and CDR2 YNNKEL (reference sequence). Trimming removed 0 bases from V and 0 bases from J, with 5 bases in between. The DNA for the CDR3 is TGTGCCAGCAGCCAAGACTATTACCAAGAGACCCAGTACTTC. It yields the protein CASSQDYYQETQYF.

This clonotype was seen a few times. A much larger clone differs by one base, so this may be a read error. V is TRBV6-2 or TRBV6-3 and J is TRBJ2-7, with TRBD2 matching 8 bases. The CDR3 is 14 residues long. Germline CDR1 reads MNHEY; CDR2 reads SVGEGT. The CDR3 region is CASSDSTSAYEQYF. CDR3 coding DNA: TGTGCCAGCAGTGACTCGACTAGCGCCTACGAGCAGTACTTC.

This sequence joins TRBV11-2 and TRBJ2-3; 8 nucleotides align to TRBD2. Germline-derived CDR1 and CDR2 are SGHAT and FQNNGV. This CDR3 spans 16 amino acids. The V segment lost 5 bases and the J segment 2 bases; nucleotides outside the gene matches: 9. The CDR3 DNA sequence: TGTGCCAGCAGCCCGTTTGCGGGGGGCTTCACAGATACGCAGTATTTT. Translation gives CASSPFAGGFTDTQYF.

V is TRBV7-2 and J is TRBJ1-2; D gene uncertain. Trimming cost V 1 base and J 8 bases, with 20 bases left between them. The CDR3 runs to 16 residues. Looked up from germline, CDR1 is SGHTA and CDR2 is FQGNSA. CDR3 DNA sequence: TGTGCCAGCAGCTTAGATGTTAGGGCAGGAGGGCGAGGCTACACCTTC. This gives the protein CASSLDVRAGGRGYTF.

This clonotype has just a few counts. The CDR3 nucleotides are TGCGCCAGCAGCTTGATGGACAGGAACACTGAAGCTTTCTTT. Translated, it gives CASSLMDRNTEAFF. This chain connects TRBV5-1 to TRBJ1-1; the D gene is possibly TRBD1 (6 bases). CDR1 SGHRS and CDR2 YFSETQ come from the germline V gene. This CDR3 has 14 residues. V lost 1 base to trimming and J lost 1 base, with 8 bases between them.

This clonotype was seen only a few times. This sequence joins TRBV6-1 and TRBJ2-7; perhaps TRBD2 as D (7 bases). Trimming shortened V by 2 bases and J by 6 bases, and 14 bases separated the two germline ends. The germline gives CDR1 MNHNS, CDR2 SASEGT. There are 14 residues in the CDR3. The CDR3: CASSERGRGFEQYF. The CDR3 nucleotides read TGTGCCAGCAGTGAAAGGGGGAGGGGGTTCGAGCAGTACTTC.

A note on this clonotype: This likely comes from a read error, as the CDR3 has no conserved phenylalanine or tryptophan at its end. The V and J genes are TRBV11-2 and TRBJ2-1; tentatively, D is TRBD1 (6 bases). CDR3 length: 15 residues. V was cut by 5 bases and J by 0 bases, with 11 bases left in between. Germline V CDR1 and CDR2: SGHAT, FQNNGV. The CDR3 DNA follows: TGTGCCAGCAGCAAGGGGACACCCTCCTACAATGAGCAGTTCTTA. It specifies CASSKGTPSYNEQFL.

This sequence joins TRBV4-3 and TRBJ1-2; TRBD1 is a possible D gene (6 bases). Germline values: CDR1 LGHNA, CDR2 YSLEER. V lost 0 bases and J lost 6, with 11 bases in between. The CDR3 totals 14 residues. As DNA, the CDR3 is TGCGCCAGCAGCCAAGATACAGGGATCCATGGCTACACCTTC. Encoded protein: CASSQDTGIHGYTF.

V gene TRBV2 combines with J gene TRBJ1-1; possibly TRBD1 for D (5 bases). The germline V gene encodes CDR1 SNHLY and CDR2 FYNNEI. The germline V and J ends were trimmed by 3 bases and 7 bases, with 12 bases remaining between them. This CDR3 has 13 residues. CDR3 in DNA: TGTGCCAGCAGTGAGCTCCGAACAGGTGAAGCTTTCTTT. Its protein product is CASSELRTGEAFF.

The V call is TRBV4-1, the J call TRBJ2-1; tentative D call: TRBD2 (5 bases). The CDR3 runs 16 residues. Germline CDR1 and CDR2: MGHRA and YSYEKL. V was clipped by 1 base and J by 10 bases, with 20 bases between them. The CDR3 loop is CASSQGRVPGIYEQFF. Here the CDR3 DNA reads TGCGCCAGCAGCCAAGGTCGGGTGCCGGGGATCTACGAGCAGTTCTTC.

This clonotype was seen a few times. The rearrangement joins TRBV14 to TRBJ2-7; the match to TRBD1 covers 9 bases. The germline gives CDR1 SGHDN, CDR2 FVKESK. This CDR3 has 16 amino acids. V lost 3 bases, J lost 3 bases, and 9 bases stayed unmatched. The CDR3 DNA follows: TGTGCCAGCAGCCACGGGGCGGGGACAGGGTTCTACGAGCAGTACTTC. Encoded protein: CASSHGAGTGFYEQYF.

V is TRBV28 and J is TRBJ2-1; D possibly corresponds to TRBD1 (6 bases). Per the germline V gene, CDR1 is MDHEN and CDR2 is SYDVKM. Trimming stripped 5 bases from V and 12 bases from J, with 20 bases between. The CDR3 is made up of 14 amino acids. The CDR3 DNA reads TGTGCCAGCAGTGTCGCACCCAACAGGGTTGGGCAGTTCTTC. This translates into CASSVAPNRVGQFF. The whole variable domain, filled in from reference TRBV28 and TRBJ2-1, reads DVKVTQSSRYLVKRTGEKVFLECVQDMDHENMFWYRQDPGLGLRLIYFSYDVKMKEKGDIPEGYSVSREKKERFSLILESASTNQTSMYLCASSVAPNRVGQFFGPGTRLTVL.